This TCR beta chain was sequenced for a study of shared clonotypes between healthy human individuals. Naive CD8 cells were CD45RO-negative, positively selected for CCR7, excluding terminally differentiated effector memory CD45RA+ cells. For this clone: Antigen: not known.

Here immunoSEQ multiplex PCR was the method, and the copy in TCRdb shows in-frame clones only, minus some. The data show more than 2 million clones, about 95% seen once. Study-level points and caveats: Clonotypes which were not shared had lower generation probabilities than clonotypes that all four donors shared.

The CDR3 covers 16 residues. With 0 bases clipped from V and 2 bases from J, the junction kept 4 bases outside the gene matches. In germline, CDR1 is SEHNR, CDR2 FQNEAQ (reference sequence). The chain carries TRBV7-9 and TRBJ2-1; 7 nucleotides align to TRBD2. Sequencing used naive CD8+ T cells sorted from blood. The receptor was isolated from a man aged 18 to 29 in good health. The CDR3: CASSLALGGTYNEQFF. The CDR3 DNA reads as TGTGCCAGCAGCTTAGCTTTGGGAGGGACCTACAATGAGCAGTTCTTC.